Each of the 7 T cell receptor beta chains below was sequenced from the same sample in a study of T cells in Graves' hyperthyroidism and ophthalmopathy. Researchers amplified the TCR beta CDR3 regions from RNA transcripts. Carried out on the TCR CDR3, a first-round RT-PCR used the HTBI primer set. TCRdb re-called the multiplex PCR reads with MiXCR, one entry per CDR3 protein. Counted here are 92,000 or so distinct CDR3 sequences, approximately 56% occurring once; the ten biggest clones make up 27%. Sequencing was carried out using blood. These receptors were obtained from a woman aged 40 to 49 with Graves' hyperthyroidism.

The chain carries TRBV7-6 and TRBJ1-5, with TRBD1 matching 7 bases. The V segment lost 5 bases and the J segment 6 bases; nucleotides outside the gene matches: 10. Per the germline V gene, CDR1 is SGHVS and CDR2 is FNYEAQ. The CDR3 covers 15 residues. The chain's CDR3 is CASSLGGASLQPQHF. The CDR3 nucleotides read TGTGCCAGCAGCCTAGGGGGCGCCAGCCTTCAGCCCCAGCATTTT.

In its sample, this clonotype was seen once. The chain recombines TRBV7-2 with TRBJ2-7; possibly TRBD1 or TRBD2 for D (6 bases each). The CDR3 covers 15 residues. The V and J ends lost 5 bases and 6 bases respectively, with 20 bases between them. CDR1 SGHTA and CDR2 FQGNSA come from the germline V gene. CDR3 sequence reads: CASSRAGTGASEQYF. The DNA for the CDR3 is TGTGCCAGCAGCCGGGCGGGGACGGGGGCGTCCGAGCAGTACTTC.

The rearrangement uses TRBV7-2 and TRBJ1-6; TRBD1 matches 8 bases. This CDR3 has 15 amino acids. Trimming removed 5 bases from V and 7 bases from J; junction bases left unmatched: 7. The germline gives CDR1 SGHTA, CDR2 FQGNSA. DNA for the CDR3: TGTGCCAGCAGCCACTTGGACAGGGCAAATTCACCCCTCCACTTT. Its protein is CASSHLDRANSPLHF.

V and J are TRBV7-2 and TRBJ2-7; D may be TRBD2 (6 bases). Germline lookup yields CDR1 SGHTA and CDR2 FQGNSA. This CDR3 has 14 residues. V shed 5 bases and J shed 2 bases, with 13 bases lying between them. Here the CDR3 reads CASSVSGRTYEQYF. CDR3 DNA sequence: TGTGCCAGCAGCGTTAGCGGTAGAACCTACGAGCAGTACTTC.

There are many counts of this clonotype. This chain links TRBV10-3 with TRBJ2-6, with D tentatively TRBD1 (6 bases). This CDR3 is 15 amino acids long. Germline CDR1 reads ENHRY; CDR2 reads SYGVKD. Trimming cost V 4 bases and J 2 bases, with 9 bases left between them. CDR3 DNA: TGTGCCATCAGTGGGTGGGGGCCTGGGGCCAACGTCCTGACTTTC. Translated, it gives CAISGWGPGANVLTF.

At least ten counts were recorded for this clonotype. V gene TRBV7-2 combines with J gene TRBJ2-2, with TRBD2 identical over 8 bases. The CDR3 has 15 residues. Germline CDR1 reads SGHTA; CDR2 reads FQGNSA. Losses at the gene ends were 6 bases for V and 4 bases for J; bases not matched to a gene: 7. The DNA of the CDR3 is TGTGCCAGCAGAATAGCGGGAAGGGGCACCGGGGAGCTGTTTTTT. Residues: CASRIAGRGTGELFF.

This clonotype was counted once. Given a much more abundant clone one base away, this may be a read error. The chain couples TRBV7-2 to TRBJ1-3; possibly TRBD1 for D (5 bases). The CDR3 contains 14 residues. From germline, CDR1 is SGHTA and CDR2 FQGNSA. The V end lost 7 bases, the J end lost 2 bases, and 12 bases lay between the germline ends. The CDR3 coding sequence is TGTGCCAGCACCCACCGGGACCCTGGAAACACCATATATTTT. This gives the protein CASTHRDPGNTIYF.